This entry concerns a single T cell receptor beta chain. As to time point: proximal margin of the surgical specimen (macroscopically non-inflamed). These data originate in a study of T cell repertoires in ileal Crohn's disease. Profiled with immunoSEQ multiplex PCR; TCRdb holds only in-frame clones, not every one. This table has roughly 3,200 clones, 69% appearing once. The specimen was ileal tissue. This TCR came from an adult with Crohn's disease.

CDR3 sequence reads: CAWSVSYEQYF. CDR3 in DNA: TGTGCCTGGAGTGTATCTTACGAGCAGTACTTC. The V and J genes are TRBV30 and TRBJ2-7; no definite D call. This CDR3 contains 11 residues. The V and J ends lost 0 bases and 4 bases respectively, with 4 bases between them. CDR1 and CDR2 from the germline V gene are GTSNPN and SVGIG (reference sequence).